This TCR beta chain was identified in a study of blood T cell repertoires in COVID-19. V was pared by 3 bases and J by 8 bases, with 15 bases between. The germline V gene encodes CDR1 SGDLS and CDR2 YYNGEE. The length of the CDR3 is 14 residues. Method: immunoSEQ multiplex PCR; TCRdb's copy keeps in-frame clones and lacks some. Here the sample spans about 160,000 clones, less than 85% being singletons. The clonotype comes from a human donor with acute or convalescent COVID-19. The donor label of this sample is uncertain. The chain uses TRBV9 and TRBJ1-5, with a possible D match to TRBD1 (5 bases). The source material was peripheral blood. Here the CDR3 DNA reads TGTGCCAGCAGCGGGGGGACTAAAATCGAGCCCCAGCATTTT. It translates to CASSGGTKIEPQHF.